These 2 T cell receptor beta chains were all obtained from the same sample, sequenced in a study of blood T cell repertoires in COVID-19 (dated by TCRdb to about 2020). The library was built by means of the immunoSEQ multiplex PCR assay. Entries here come from immuneACCESS through TCRdb and include only in-frame sequences with V and J called. Some clones fail to appear in such tables; in the studies checked, an unresolved V gene covers under half of the shortfall, and the cause of the remainder is unknown. This sample lists over 350,000 clones; around nine tenths were detected once. 1.5% to 2% of the sample goes to the ten largest clones. Input material: PBMCs or T cells enriched from blood (not recorded which). These receptors were taken from a young woman with acute COVID-19.

This clone has only a few counts. The chain has TRBV5-1 and TRBJ2-3; D is unclear. Germline CDR1 reads SGHRS; CDR2 reads YFSETQ. The V gene lost 2 bases and the J gene lost 4 bases, with 5 bases spanning the gap. This CDR3 is 12 amino acids long. The CDR3 nucleotides are TGCGCCAGCAGCTTAAACTCAGATACGCAGTATTTT. Protein: CASSLNSDTQYF.

J is TRBJ1-4 and V is TRBV3-1 (or the pseudogene TRBV3-2); 8 nucleotides line up with TRBD1. Germline CDR1 is LGHDT and CDR2 is YNNKEL (reference sequence). Trimming at V came to 3 bases and at J to 8 bases, leaving 14 bases not matched to a gene. This CDR3 has 17 amino acids. This CDR3 reads CASSHENRQGWLEKLFF. In DNA, the CDR3 is TGTGCCAGCAGCCATGAAAACCGACAGGGGTGGTTGGAAAAACTGTTTTTT.